These 10 T cell receptor delta chains share one sample of origin, sequenced in a study of gamma-delta chains in newborns, infants, children. TCRdb processed the reads again with the CATT caller. The data hold about 6,100 delta-chain clones, with about 2.5% observed a single time. Sequenced input: blood. These receptor sequences come from a child who was a newborn, infant or young child, either healthy, febrile or measles-vaccinated (not recorded which).

The sample holds a few counts of this clone. At one end, the junction sequence differs from germline, possibly due to a read error. The same CDR3 can be traced to other DNA sequences in this sample. This chain uses TRDV2 with TRDJ3, with D possibly TRDD3 on 5 matching bases. This CDR3 spans 16 amino acids. Per germline, CDR1 GEAIGNYY and CDR2 EKD. The CDR3 here is CACDTLSSWDTRQMFF. For the CDR3, the DNA is TGTGCCTGCGACACCCTCAGCTCCTGGGACACCCGTCAGATGTTTTTC.

This clone is labeled medium-sized (0.01 to 0.1%). At the DNA level, this CDR3 is encoded by other sequences in the same sample as well. The V gene is TRDV2, the J gene TRDJ2; 12 positions match TRDD3. V gave up 0 bases and J gave up 2 bases; unmatched junction bases: 6. CDR3 length: 18 residues. Germline CDR1 and CDR2: GEAIGNYY and EKD. CDR3 sequence: CACDTVLGDTTLTAQLFF. CDR3 sequence (DNA): TGTGCCTGTGACACCGTACTGGGGGATACTACATTGACAGCACAACTCTTCTTT.

By share of the sample, this clone is medium-sized (0.01 to 0.1%). This same CDR3 is encoded by further DNA sequences in the sample. The CDR3 region is CACDPVTGGSLTAQLFF. In nucleotides, the CDR3 is TGTGCCTGTGACCCCGTTACTGGGGGATCTTTGACAGCACAACTCTTCTTT. V is TRDV2 and J is TRDJ2; TRDD3 matches at 10 bases. This CDR3 comprises 17 residues. V lost 3 bases to trimming and J lost 0 bases; unmatched junction nucleotides: 6. The germline gives CDR1 GEAIGNYY, CDR2 EKD.

By share of the sample, this clone is medium-sized (0.01 to 0.1%). The same CDR3 is also encoded by other DNA sequences in this sample. This chain joins TRDV2 and TRDJ3; 7 nucleotides match TRDD3. J lost 0 bases, V lost 0 bases, and 4 bases had no gene match. The germline gives CDR1 GEAIGNYY, CDR2 EKD. This CDR3 region has 18 residues. CDR3 sequence: CACDTVWGSSWDTRQMFF. In nucleotides, the CDR3 is TGTGCCTGTGACACCGTGTGGGGGAGCTCCTGGGACACCCGACAGATGTTTTTC.

This clone showed up just a few times. A much larger clone sits a single nucleotide away, making a read error possible. The same CDR3 can be traced to other DNA sequences in this sample. V gene TRDV2 combines with J gene TRDJ3; 8 bases are shared with TRDD3. Germline V gene lookup returns CDR1 GEAIGNYY and CDR2 EKD. The CDR3 consists of 19 residues. V shed 0 bases, J shed 0 bases, and the junction held 6 bases outside the gene matches. The CDR3 is CACDTWGIRSSWDTRQMFF. The CDR3 bases are TGTGCCTGTGACACCTGGGGGATCCGGAGCTCCTGGGACACCCGACAGATGTTTTTC.

The V call is TRDV2, the J call TRDJ2, with TRDD3 matching over 11 bases. The J segment lost 1 base and the V segment lost 5 bases, leaving 14 bases of the junction unmatched. This CDR3 spans 19 amino acids. CDR1 and CDR2 (germline): GEAIGNYY, EKD. DNA of the CDR3: TGTGCCTGTGGCGCCCTACTGGGGGATAATGAGGGTTTGACAGCACAACTCTTCTTT. Its translation: CACGALLGDNEGLTAQLFF.

This clone is medium-sized. This CDR3 is also generated by other DNA sequences in the sample. The gene calls are TRDV2 and TRDJ3; possibly TRDD3 for D (5 bases). Germline V gives CDR1 GEAIGNYY, CDR2 EKD. The CDR3 is 18 amino acids. V was clipped by 0 bases and J by 0 bases, with 11 bases between them. The CDR3 DNA reads TGTGCCTGTGACACCGGGGGGCCAACCTCCTGGGACACCCGACAGATGTTTTTC. Residues: CACDTGGPTSWDTRQMFF.

By share, this clone counts as medium-sized (0.01 to 0.1%). A read error may be the cause here, since a much bigger clone is one base away. Other DNA sequences in this specimen translate into the identical CDR3. This chain joins TRDV2 and TRDJ3; 11 nucleotides line up with TRDD3. Germline V lookup: CDR1 GEAIGNYY, CDR2 EKD. The J segment lost 0 bases and the V segment lost 0 bases, leaving 3 bases of the junction unmatched. This CDR3 is 19 amino acids long. In DNA, the CDR3 is TGTGCCTGTGACACCGTACTGGGGGATATCTCCTGGGACACCCGACAGATGTTTTTC. Amino acid sequence: CACDTVLGDISWDTRQMFF.

This clone was recorded a few times. An end of the junction does not agree with germline; a read error may underlie this. The genes are TRDV2 and TRDJ1; 8 nucleotides line up with TRDD3. Germline values: CDR1 GEAIGNYY, CDR2 EKD. The CDR3 covers 15 residues. The CDR3 bases are TGTGCCTGTGACCCCCTCCTGGGGGAAACCGATAAACCCATCTTT. This sequence encodes CACDPLLGETDKPIF.

This clone is medium-sized by share. The V and J genes are TRDV2 and TRDJ2; TRDD3 agrees at 10 bases. CDR3 length: 15 amino acids. Unmatched junction bases numbered 6, after V lost 2 bases and J lost 7 bases. The germline V gene encodes CDR1 GEAIGNYY and CDR2 EKD. The CDR3 DNA sequence: TGTGCCTGTGACATACTGGGGGATGGGAGAGCACAACTCTTCTTT. Its translation: CACDILGDGRAQLFF.